The 30 T cell receptor beta chains in this list originate from one sample, sequenced in a study of identical twins. TCRdb passed the 5' RACE reads through MiXCR, listing each CDR3 protein once. The table lists about 430,000 distinct CDR3 sequences, roughly 20% of them singletons. The source material was naive T cells sorted from blood. These receptors all come from a man aged 45-60 years in good health.

The chain couples TRBV2 to TRBJ2-3; TRBD2 aligns across 13 bases. The germline V gene encodes CDR1 SNHLY and CDR2 FYNNEI. The CDR3 contains 15 residues. Losses at the gene ends were 5 bases for V and 6 bases for J; bases not matched to a gene: 5. CDR3 sequence reads: CASSLSGLAGDTQYF. The CDR3 nucleotides are TGTGCCAGCAGTCTATCGGGACTAGCGGGGGATACGCAGTATTTT.

A few counts support this clonotype. The CDR3 spells CAISEYGISSYNEQFF. The CDR3 DNA reads as TGTGCCATCAGTGAGTACGGGATAAGCTCCTACAATGAGCAGTTCTTC. The chain recombines TRBV10-3 with TRBJ2-1, with a weak D call TRBD2 (5 bases). CDR3 length equals 16 residues. Germline V gives CDR1 ENHRY, CDR2 SYGVKD. V was trimmed by 1 base and J by 0 bases, leaving 10 bases between them.

The DNA of the CDR3 is TGCAGCGCCTCCGGGACGTTCAGTGAGCAGTTCTTC. Its protein product is CSASGTFSEQFF. The rearrangement links TRBV29-1 to TRBJ2-1; D possibly matches TRBD1 or TRBD2 (5 bases each). CDR1 is SQVTM and CDR2 is ANQGSEA in the germline V gene. The V end was cut by 7 bases, the J end by 9 bases, with 16 bases between. The length of the CDR3 is 12 residues.

The chain employs TRBV7-9 and TRBJ2-7; 8 nucleotides line up with TRBD1. The CDR3 loop spans 12 amino acids. V dropped 7 bases and J dropped 3; count of bases not matched to a gene: 2. CDR1 and CDR2 (germline): SEHNR, FQNEAQ (reference sequence). CDR3 nucleotide sequence: TGTGCCAGCACGGACAGGGACTACGAGCAGTACTTC. This gives the protein CASTDRDYEQYF.

This clonotype appeared a few times. The genes are TRBV30 and TRBJ2-1; 9 nucleotides line up with TRBD1. The CDR3 runs 15 residues. V shed 0 bases and J 2 bases; nucleotides not matched to a gene: 2. Germline CDR1 reads GTSNPN; CDR2 reads SVGIG (reference sequence). The CDR3 nucleotides are TGTGCCTGGAGTGTAGACAGGGGGACCTACAATGAGCAGTTCTTC. Its translation is CAWSVDRGTYNEQFF.

This clonotype has ten or more counts. The chain couples TRBV6-1 to TRBJ1-5, with D perhaps matching TRBD1 (6 bases). Germline V gene lookup returns CDR1 MNHNS and CDR2 SASEGT. The CDR3 is made up of 15 amino acids. Trimming removed 5 bases from V and 2 bases from J, with 13 bases in between. This chain's CDR3 is CASSPGTRGNQPQHF. CDR3 DNA: TGTGCCAGCAGTCCCGGGACACGAGGCAATCAGCCCCAGCATTTT.

J is TRBJ1-2 and V is TRBV20-1; 8 bases map to TRBD1. This CDR3 spans 14 amino acids. The trim removed 4 bases at V and 6 bases at J, leaving 10 bases unmatched. The germline CDR1 and CDR2 sequences are DFQATT and SNEGSKA (reference sequence). The CDR3 loop is CSATRQGTKHGYTF. The CDR3 nucleotides read TGCAGTGCTACAAGACAGGGGACAAAACATGGCTACACCTTC.

This chain connects TRBV5-1 to TRBJ1-1, with D perhaps matching TRBD1 (5 bases). There are 14 residues in the CDR3. Germline V gene sequence: CDR1 SGHRS, CDR2 YFSETQ. Trimming left V 4 bases short and J 5 bases short, with 15 bases between. CDR3: CASSIRDGGTEAFF. The CDR3 coding sequence is TGCGCCAGCAGCATCCGGGACGGAGGAACTGAAGCTTTCTTT.

There are many counts of this clonotype. V gene TRBV2 combines with J gene TRBJ2-2; D possibly corresponds to TRBD1 (5 bases). The germline V gene encodes CDR1 SNHLY and CDR2 FYNNEI. V lost 6 bases and J 2 bases, leaving 10 bases between the germline ends. The CDR3 has 14 amino acids. The CDR3 loop is CASRSDSNTGELFF. CDR3 in DNA: TGTGCCAGCAGGAGCGACAGTAACACCGGGGAGCTGTTTTTT.

The CDR3 here is CASSPQGQPQETQYF. The CDR3 region has the DNA TGTGCCAGCTCACCTCAGGGCCAACCCCAAGAGACCCAGTACTTC. This rearrangement joins TRBV18 to TRBJ2-5; tentatively, D is TRBD1 (5 bases). Trimming pared 3 bases from V and 1 base from J, leaving 12 bases between. Germline-derived CDR1 and CDR2 are KGHSH and LQKENI. The CDR3 covers 15 residues.

This clonotype has at least ten counts. This rearrangement joins TRBV4-3 to TRBJ1-2, with a tentative D call TRBD1 (5 bases). CDR1 and CDR2 (germline): LGHNA, YSLEER. Trimming pared 0 bases from V and 4 bases from J, leaving 15 bases between. The CDR3 covers 16 residues. CDR3 region: CASSQDRGVGTYGYTF. In nucleotides, the CDR3 is TGCGCCAGCAGCCAAGATCGGGGGGTAGGAACCTATGGCTACACCTTC.

This clonotype was counted at least ten times. The V gene is TRBV10-3, the J gene TRBJ2-7, with TRBD2 identical over 11 bases. The CDR3 totals 16 residues. From germline, CDR1 is ENHRY and CDR2 SYGVKD. V lost 4 bases to trimming and J lost 0 bases; unmatched junction nucleotides: 5. The CDR3 protein is CAISAGLAGISYEQYF. CDR3 bases: TGTGCCATCAGTGCCGGACTAGCGGGCATCTCCTACGAGCAGTACTTC.

This clonotype has more than one count but fewer than ten. The V and J genes are TRBV4-3 and TRBJ2-3; weak D call: TRBD2 (6 bases). V lost 4 bases to trimming and J lost 3 bases, with 11 bases between them. CDR3 length: 14 amino acids. Germline lookup yields CDR1 LGHNA and CDR2 YSLEER. CDR3 in amino acids: CASSPGVATDTQYF. The CDR3 coding sequence is TGCGCCAGCAGCCCGGGAGTAGCGACAGATACGCAGTATTTT.

This clonotype was picked up many times. This rearrangement joins TRBV10-3 to TRBJ2-7; 7 bases agree with TRBD1. J was trimmed by 6 bases and V by 4 bases; bases with no gene match: 6. The CDR3 contains 13 residues. Per germline, CDR1 ENHRY and CDR2 SYGVKD. The CDR3 DNA reads TGTGCCATCAGTGTGCCAGGGGGAAGCGAGCAGTACTTC. Translating gives CAISVPGGSEQYF.

This clonotype was found a few times. J is TRBJ2-5 and V is TRBV6-1, with TRBD2 matching over 10 bases. V shed 6 bases, J shed 5 bases, and the junction held 9 bases outside the gene matches. Germline values: CDR1 MNHNS, CDR2 SASEGT. This CDR3 region has 15 residues. The CDR3 here is CASRQLAGRGETQYF. The CDR3 nucleotides are TGTGCCAGCAGACAACTAGCGGGGAGGGGGGAGACCCAGTACTTC.

The chain has TRBV6-1 and TRBJ2-1, with a weak D call TRBD1 (6 bases). CDR3 size: 14 residues. Germline lookup yields CDR1 MNHNS and CDR2 SASEGT. The ends were cut back, 2 bases at V and 7 bases at J, with 12 bases in the middle. Here the CDR3 DNA reads TGTGCCAGCAGTGAAAGGTCAGGGGCGAATGAGCAGTTCTTC. It codes for CASSERSGANEQFF.

The rearrangement uses TRBV7-6 and TRBJ2-2; 7 bases map to TRBD2. The CDR3 covers 17 residues. The trim removed 2 bases at V and 1 base at J, leaving 7 bases unmatched. Germline CDR1 and CDR2: SGHVS and FNYEAQ. The DNA for the CDR3 is TGTGCCAGCAGCTTACGGTGGCGGGAGAAGAACACCGGGGAGCTGTTTTTT. Protein sequence: CASSLRWREKNTGELFF.

The chain employs TRBV5-1 and TRBJ2-3; TRBD2 aligns across 9 bases. Germline-derived CDR1 and CDR2 are SGHRS and YFSETQ. The CDR3 covers 17 residues. Trimming removed 0 bases from V and 0 bases from J; junction bases left unmatched: 5. Here the CDR3 reads CASSLVSGGPSTDTQYF. CDR3 coding DNA: TGCGCCAGCAGCTTGGTCAGCGGGGGGCCTAGCACAGATACGCAGTATTTT.

This clonotype was found a few times. For the CDR3, the DNA is TGCGCCAGCAGCCAAGAACGCGCCGGAGGCGGGGGCTATGGCTACACCTTC. Protein sequence: CASSQERAGGGGYGYTF. The chain uses TRBV4-3 and TRBJ1-2; TRBD1 is a possible D gene (5 bases). Per germline, CDR1 LGHNA and CDR2 YSLEER. Trimming took 0 bases from V and 4 from J, leaving 18 bases between them. The CDR3 extends over 17 amino acids.

The chain carries TRBV7-2 and TRBJ2-1; 7 nucleotides match TRBD1. With V trimmed by 3 bases and J by 8 bases, 10 bases remained unmatched. This CDR3 contains 15 residues. Germline CDR1 SGHTA, CDR2 FQGNSA. In DNA, the CDR3 is TGTGCCAGCAGCTTCGGGACAGTGTCTTTAGATGAGCAGTTCTTC. It yields the protein CASSFGTVSLDEQFF. Combining the CDR3 with reference TRBV7-2 and TRBJ2-1 gives the whole variable domain GAGVSQSPSNKVTEKGKDVELRCDPISGHTALYWYRQSLGQGLEFLIYFQGNSAPDKSGLPSDRFSAERTGGSVSTLTIQRTQQEDSAVYLCASSFGTVSLDEQFFGPGTRLTVL.

This clonotype was counted only a few times. This chain links TRBV20-1 with TRBJ2-1; 11 bases line up with TRBD2. Germline CDR1 is DFQATT and CDR2 is SNEGSKA (reference sequence). The CDR3 totals 16 residues. With 3 bases clipped from V and 5 bases from J, the junction kept 9 bases outside the gene matches. CDR3 residues: CSASPRGTSGNNEQFF. DNA of the CDR3: TGCAGTGCTAGCCCTAGGGGGACTAGCGGAAACAATGAGCAGTTCTTC.

This clonotype was recorded a few times. The rearrangement links TRBV12-3 or TRBV12-4 to TRBJ2-1, with D possibly TRBD2 on 6 matching bases. The ends were cut back, 7 bases at V and 1 base at J, with 8 bases in the middle. CDR3 length: 13 residues. CDR3 sequence reads: CASTGGSYNEQFF. CDR3 nucleotides: TGTGCCAGCACCGGAGGGTCCTACAATGAGCAGTTCTTC.

This clonotype was detected only a few times. V gene TRBV3-1 combines with J gene TRBJ1-5; TRBD1 matches 9 bases. In germline, CDR1 is LGHDT, CDR2 YNNKEL (reference sequence). CDR3 length: 17 amino acids. Germline trimming cut 1 base from V and 6 bases from J; bases unmatched to any gene: 10. In nucleotides, the CDR3 is TGTGCCAGCAGCCAAGGCAAGCCGGGACAGGGTTTTCAGCCCCAGCATTTT. Its translation: CASSQGKPGQGFQPQHF.

V usage is TRBV29-1 and J usage is TRBJ1-1, with D tentatively TRBD1 (5 bases). The CDR3 runs 15 residues. Trimming removed 3 bases at V and 3 bases at J, with 17 bases between. In germline, CDR1 is SQVTM, CDR2 ANQGSEA. The DNA for the CDR3 is TGCAGCGTTGAGCCTTCGGGGCCTGGGGACACTGAAGCTTTCTTT. This translates into CSVEPSGPGDTEAFF.

This clonotype was seen more than once but under ten times. The CDR3 region has the DNA TGTGCCAGCAGTGAAGGGATTAGGGAAAAACTGTTTTTT. Amino acid sequence: CASSEGIREKLFF. This chain links TRBV12-3 or TRBV12-4 with TRBJ1-4, with D uncertain. The CDR3 has 13 residues. The V end was cut by 5 bases, the J end by 8 bases, with 12 bases between.

V is TRBV27 and J is TRBJ2-7, with 14 positions matching TRBD2. The CDR3 runs to 15 residues. Germline V gene sequence: CDR1 MNHEY, CDR2 SMNVEV (reference sequence). V shed 5 bases, J shed 6 bases, and the junction held 6 bases outside the gene matches. CDR3 loop: CASSPGTSGSTEQYF. DNA for the CDR3: TGTGCCAGCAGTCCAGGGACTAGCGGGAGTACCGAGCAGTACTTC.

The chain has TRBV20-1 and TRBJ2-5; D gene ambiguous. Trimming took 2 bases from V and 2 from J, leaving 9 bases between them. The length of the CDR3 is 13 residues. The germline gives CDR1 DFQATT, CDR2 SNEGSKA (reference sequence). The DNA of the CDR3 is TGCAGTGCTAGAAGGAACAGACAAGAGACCCAGTACTTC. Protein: CSARRNRQETQYF.

In DNA form, the CDR3 reads TGTGCCAGCAGCCTAGCCGGGACAGCCTACTCTGGGGCCAACGTCCTGACTTTC. Translating gives CASSLAGTAYSGANVLTF. The J gene is TRBJ2-6, the V gene TRBV9; 7 positions agree with TRBD1. The CDR3 is 18 residues long. The ends lost 4 bases at V and 0 bases at J; junction bases unmatched: 10. Germline V CDR1 and CDR2: SGDLS, YYNGEE.

V is TRBV12-3 or TRBV12-4 and J is TRBJ2-7, with TRBD2 matching over 7 bases. The CDR3 loop spans 14 amino acids. Unmatched junction bases numbered 8, after V lost 5 bases and J lost 4 bases. CDR3 bases: TGTGCCAGCAGTCGAGCGGGGTATGGATACGAGCAGTACTTC. Protein: CASSRAGYGYEQYF.

A few counts support this clonotype. The chain is built from TRBV6-1 and TRBJ1-2, with TRBD1 matching 11 bases. The CDR3 runs to 17 residues. V shed 7 bases and J 5 bases; nucleotides not matched to a gene: 15. The germline CDR1 and CDR2 sequences are MNHNS and SASEGT. The CDR3 DNA is TGTGCCAGCAAGTTAAGCGGGACAGGGGGTTTCGGATATGGCTACACCTTC. Protein: CASKLSGTGGFGYGYTF.